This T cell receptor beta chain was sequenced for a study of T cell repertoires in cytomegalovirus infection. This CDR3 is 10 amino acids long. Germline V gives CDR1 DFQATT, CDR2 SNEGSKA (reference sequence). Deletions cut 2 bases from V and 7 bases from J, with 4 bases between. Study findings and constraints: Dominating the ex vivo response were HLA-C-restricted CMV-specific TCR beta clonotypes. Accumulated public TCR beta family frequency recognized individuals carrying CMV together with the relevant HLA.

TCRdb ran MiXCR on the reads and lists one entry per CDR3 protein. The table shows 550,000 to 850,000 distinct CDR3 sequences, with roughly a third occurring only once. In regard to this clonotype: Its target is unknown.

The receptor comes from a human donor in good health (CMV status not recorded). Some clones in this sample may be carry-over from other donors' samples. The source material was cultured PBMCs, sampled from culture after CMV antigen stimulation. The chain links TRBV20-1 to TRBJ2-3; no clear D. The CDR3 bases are TGCAGTGCTAGAACCTATACGCAGTATTTT. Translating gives CSARTYTQYF.